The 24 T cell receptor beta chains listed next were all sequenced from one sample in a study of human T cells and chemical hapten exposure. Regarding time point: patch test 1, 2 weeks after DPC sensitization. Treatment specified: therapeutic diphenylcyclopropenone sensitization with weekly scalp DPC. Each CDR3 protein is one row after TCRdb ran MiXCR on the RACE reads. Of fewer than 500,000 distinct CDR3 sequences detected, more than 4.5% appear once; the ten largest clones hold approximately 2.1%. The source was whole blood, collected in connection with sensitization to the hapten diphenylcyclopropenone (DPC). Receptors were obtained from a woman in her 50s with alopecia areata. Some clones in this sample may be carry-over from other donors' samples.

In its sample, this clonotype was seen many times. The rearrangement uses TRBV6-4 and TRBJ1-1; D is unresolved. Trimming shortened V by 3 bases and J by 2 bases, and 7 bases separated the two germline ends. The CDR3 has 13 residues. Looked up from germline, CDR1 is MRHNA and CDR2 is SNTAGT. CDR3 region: CASSEGRNTEAFF. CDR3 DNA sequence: TGTGCCAGCAGTGAGGGCAGAAACACTGAAGCTTTCTTT.

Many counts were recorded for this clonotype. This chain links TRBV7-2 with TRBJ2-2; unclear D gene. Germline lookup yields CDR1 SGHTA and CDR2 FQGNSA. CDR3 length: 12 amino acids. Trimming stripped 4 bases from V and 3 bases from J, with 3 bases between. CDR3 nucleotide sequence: TGTGCCAGCAGCTCTTACACCGGGGAGCTGTTTTTT. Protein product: CASSSYTGELFF.

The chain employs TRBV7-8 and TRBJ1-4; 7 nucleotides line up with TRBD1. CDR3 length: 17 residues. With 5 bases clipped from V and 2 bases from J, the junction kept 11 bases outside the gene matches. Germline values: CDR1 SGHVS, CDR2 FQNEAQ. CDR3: CASSKRLIQGTNEKLFF. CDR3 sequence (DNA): TGTGCCAGCAGCAAGAGACTAATACAGGGGACTAATGAAAAACTGTTTTTT.

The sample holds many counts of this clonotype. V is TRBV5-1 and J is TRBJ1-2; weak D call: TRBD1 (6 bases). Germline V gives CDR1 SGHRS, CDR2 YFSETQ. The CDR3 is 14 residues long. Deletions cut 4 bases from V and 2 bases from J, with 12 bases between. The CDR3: CASSGTQGNYGYTF. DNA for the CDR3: TGCGCCAGCAGCGGCACACAGGGCAACTATGGCTACACCTTC.

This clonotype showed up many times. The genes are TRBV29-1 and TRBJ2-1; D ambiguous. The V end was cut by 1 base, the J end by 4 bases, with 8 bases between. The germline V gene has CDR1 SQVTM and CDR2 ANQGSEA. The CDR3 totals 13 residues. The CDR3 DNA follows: TGCAGCGTTGAAGCCGTACCTTACAATGAGCAGTTCTTC. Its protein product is CSVEAVPYNEQFF.

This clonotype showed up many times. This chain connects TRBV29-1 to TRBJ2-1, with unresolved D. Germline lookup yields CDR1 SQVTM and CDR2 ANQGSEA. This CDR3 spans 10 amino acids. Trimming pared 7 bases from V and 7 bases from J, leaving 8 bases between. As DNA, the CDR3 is TGCAGCGGCGCTGGGAATGAGCAGTTCTTC. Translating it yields CSGAGNEQFF.

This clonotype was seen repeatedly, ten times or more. Here the CDR3 DNA reads TGTGCCAGCAGTGAAAGCGGGAGGGCGAACTATGAGCAGTTCTTC. This gives the protein CASSESGRANYEQFF. J is TRBJ2-1 and V is TRBV6-6, with 10 bases that match TRBD2. The CDR3 contains 15 residues. V was pared by 5 bases and J by 8 bases, with 9 bases of the junction left unmatched. Germline values: CDR1 MNHNY, CDR2 SVGAGI (reference sequence).

The DNA for the CDR3 is TGTGCCAGCAGTTTATGGGCCTCAAGTCAAGAGACCCAGTACTTC. Protein product: CASSLWASSQETQYF. The gene calls are TRBV27 and TRBJ2-5; D remains ambiguous. V was shortened by 1 base and J by 2 bases, with 11 bases between the two germline ends. The CDR3 length is 15 residues. Per the germline V gene, CDR1 is MNHEY and CDR2 is SMNVEV (reference sequence).

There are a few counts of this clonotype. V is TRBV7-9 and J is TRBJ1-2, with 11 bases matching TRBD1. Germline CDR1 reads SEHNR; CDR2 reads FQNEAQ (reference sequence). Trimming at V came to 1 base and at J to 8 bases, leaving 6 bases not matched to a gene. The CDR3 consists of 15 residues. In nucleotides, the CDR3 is TGTGCCAGCAGCTTAGGTGGACAGGGGGCGAAAGGCTACACCTTC. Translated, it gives CASSLGGQGAKGYTF.

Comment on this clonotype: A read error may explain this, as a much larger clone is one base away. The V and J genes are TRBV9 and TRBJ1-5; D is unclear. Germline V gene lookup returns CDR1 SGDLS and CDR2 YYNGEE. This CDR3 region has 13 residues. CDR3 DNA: TGTGCCAGCAGCGTAGACCGCGATCAGCCCCAGCAATTT. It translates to CASSVDRDQPQQF.

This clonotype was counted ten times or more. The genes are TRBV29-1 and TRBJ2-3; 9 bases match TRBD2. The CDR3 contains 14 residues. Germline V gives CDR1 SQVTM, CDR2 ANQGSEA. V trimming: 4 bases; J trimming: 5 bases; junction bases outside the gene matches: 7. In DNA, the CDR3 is TGCAGCGTTGGGCAGCTGCGGGAGGGAGATACGCAGTATTTT. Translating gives CSVGQLREGDTQYF.

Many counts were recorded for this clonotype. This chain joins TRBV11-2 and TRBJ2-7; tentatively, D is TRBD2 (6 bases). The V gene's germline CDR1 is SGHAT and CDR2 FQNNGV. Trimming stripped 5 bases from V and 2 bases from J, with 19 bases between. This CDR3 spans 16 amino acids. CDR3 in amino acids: CASSRDSGPFTYEQYF. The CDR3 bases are TGTGCCAGCAGCCGGGACTCCGGACCTTTTACCTACGAGCAGTACTTC.

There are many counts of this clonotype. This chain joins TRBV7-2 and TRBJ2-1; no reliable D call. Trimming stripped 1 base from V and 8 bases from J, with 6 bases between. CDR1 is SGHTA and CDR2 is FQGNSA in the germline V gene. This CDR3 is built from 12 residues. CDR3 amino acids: CASSLVHYEQFF. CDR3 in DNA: TGTGCCAGCAGCTTAGTACACTATGAGCAGTTCTTC.

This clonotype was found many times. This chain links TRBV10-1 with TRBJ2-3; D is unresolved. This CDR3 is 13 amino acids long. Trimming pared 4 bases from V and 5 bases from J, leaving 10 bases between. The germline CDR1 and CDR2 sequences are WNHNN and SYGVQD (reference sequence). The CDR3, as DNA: TGCGCCAGCAGTGTCAGGCAGCTAGATACGCAGTATTTT. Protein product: CASSVRQLDTQYF.

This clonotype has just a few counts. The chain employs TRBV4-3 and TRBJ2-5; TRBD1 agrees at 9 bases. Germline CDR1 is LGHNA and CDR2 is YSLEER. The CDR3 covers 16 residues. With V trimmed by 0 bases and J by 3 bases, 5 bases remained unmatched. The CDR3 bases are TGCGCCAGCAGCCAAGATTCCTGGACAGGGGAAGAGACCCAGTACTTC. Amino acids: CASSQDSWTGEETQYF.

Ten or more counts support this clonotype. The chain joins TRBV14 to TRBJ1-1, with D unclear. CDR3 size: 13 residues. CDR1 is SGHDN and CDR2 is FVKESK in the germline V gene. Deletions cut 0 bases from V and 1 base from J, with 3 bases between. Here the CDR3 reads CASSQDQNTEAFF. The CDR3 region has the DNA TGTGCCAGCAGCCAAGATCAGAACACTGAAGCTTTCTTT.

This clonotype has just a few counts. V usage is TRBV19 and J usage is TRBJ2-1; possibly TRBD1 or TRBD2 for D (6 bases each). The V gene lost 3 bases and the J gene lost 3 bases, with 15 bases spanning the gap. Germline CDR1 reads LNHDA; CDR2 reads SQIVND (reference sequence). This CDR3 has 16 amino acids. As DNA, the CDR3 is TGTGCCAGTAGTATGGGGGCAGGAGGGGTCTACAATGAGCAGTTCTTC. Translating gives CASSMGAGGVYNEQFF. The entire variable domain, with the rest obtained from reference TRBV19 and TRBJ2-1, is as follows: DGGITQSPKYLFRKEGQNVTLSCEQNLNHDAMYWYRQDPGQGLRLIYYSQIVNDFQKGDIAEGYSVSREKKESFPLTVTSAQKNPTAFYLCASSMGAGGVYNEQFFGPGTRLTVL.

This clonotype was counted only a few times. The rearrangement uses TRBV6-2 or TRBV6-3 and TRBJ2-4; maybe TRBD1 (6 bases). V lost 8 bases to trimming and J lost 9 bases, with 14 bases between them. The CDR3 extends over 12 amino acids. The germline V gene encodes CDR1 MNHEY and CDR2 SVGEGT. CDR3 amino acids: CASFGTYGIQYF. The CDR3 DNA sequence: TGTGCCAGCTTTGGGACATACGGCATTCAGTACTTC.

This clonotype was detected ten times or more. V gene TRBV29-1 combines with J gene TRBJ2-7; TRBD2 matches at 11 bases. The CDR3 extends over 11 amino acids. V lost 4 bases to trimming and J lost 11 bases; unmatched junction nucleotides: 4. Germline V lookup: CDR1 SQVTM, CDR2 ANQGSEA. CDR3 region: CSVGLAGMKYF. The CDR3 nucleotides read TGCAGCGTTGGACTAGCGGGAATGAAGTACTTC.

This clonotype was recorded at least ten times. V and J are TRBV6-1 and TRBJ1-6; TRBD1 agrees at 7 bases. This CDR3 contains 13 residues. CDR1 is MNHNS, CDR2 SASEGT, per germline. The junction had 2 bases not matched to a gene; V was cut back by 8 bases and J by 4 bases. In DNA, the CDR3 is TGTGCCAGCGTGGGACAGTATAATTCACCCCTCCACTTT. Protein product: CASVGQYNSPLHF.

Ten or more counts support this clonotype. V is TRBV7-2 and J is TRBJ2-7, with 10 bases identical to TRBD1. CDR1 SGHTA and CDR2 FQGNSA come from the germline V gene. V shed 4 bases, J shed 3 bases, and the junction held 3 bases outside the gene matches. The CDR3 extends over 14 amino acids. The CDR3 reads CASSWGQGRYEQYF. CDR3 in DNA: TGTGCCAGCAGCTGGGGACAGGGGCGCTACGAGCAGTACTTC.

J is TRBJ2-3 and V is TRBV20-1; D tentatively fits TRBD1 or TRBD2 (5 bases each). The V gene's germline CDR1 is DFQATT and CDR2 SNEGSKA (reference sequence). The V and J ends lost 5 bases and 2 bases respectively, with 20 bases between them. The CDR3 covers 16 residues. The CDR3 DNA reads TGCAGTGCTTCCCCTGCTTCAAGAGGGGCCACAGATACGCAGTATTTT. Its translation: CSASPASRGATDTQYF.

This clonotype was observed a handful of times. The CDR3 loop reads CASSFGRGSQPQHF. The CDR3 region has the DNA TGTGCCAGCAGTTTTGGCAGGGGGAGTCAGCCCCAGCATTTT. The rearrangement links TRBV12-3 or TRBV12-4 to TRBJ1-5, with 7 bases that match TRBD1. CDR3 length: 14 amino acids. The V and J ends lost 3 bases and 6 bases, in that order; junction bases with no gene match: 5.

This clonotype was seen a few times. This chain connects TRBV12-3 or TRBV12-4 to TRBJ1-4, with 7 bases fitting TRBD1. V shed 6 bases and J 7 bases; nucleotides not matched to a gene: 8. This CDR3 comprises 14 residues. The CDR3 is CASSIRGSGEKLFF. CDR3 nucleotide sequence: TGTGCCAGCAGCATCAGGGGGTCTGGTGAAAAACTGTTTTTT.